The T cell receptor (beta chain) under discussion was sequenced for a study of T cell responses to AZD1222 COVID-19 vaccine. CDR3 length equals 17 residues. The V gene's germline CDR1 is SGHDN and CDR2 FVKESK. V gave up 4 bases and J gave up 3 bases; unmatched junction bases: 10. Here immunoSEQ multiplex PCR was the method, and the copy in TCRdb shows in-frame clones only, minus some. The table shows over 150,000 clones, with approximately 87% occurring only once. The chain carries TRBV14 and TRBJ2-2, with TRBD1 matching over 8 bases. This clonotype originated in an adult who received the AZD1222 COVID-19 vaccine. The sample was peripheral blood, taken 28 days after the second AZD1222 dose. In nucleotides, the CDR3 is TGTGCCAGCAGCCTTTATATGCCGGGACAGGACACCGGGGAGCTGTTTTTT. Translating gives CASSLYMPGQDTGELFF.